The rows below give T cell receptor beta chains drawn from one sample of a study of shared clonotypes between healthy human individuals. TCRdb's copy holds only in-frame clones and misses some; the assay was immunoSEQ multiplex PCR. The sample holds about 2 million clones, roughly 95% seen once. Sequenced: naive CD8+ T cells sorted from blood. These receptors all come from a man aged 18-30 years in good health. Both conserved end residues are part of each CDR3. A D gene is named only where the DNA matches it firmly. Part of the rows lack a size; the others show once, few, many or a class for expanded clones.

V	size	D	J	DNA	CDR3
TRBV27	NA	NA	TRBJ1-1	TGTGCCAGCAGTCAAATACAGGGACTGGAAACTGAAGCTTTCTTT	CASSQIQGLETEAFF
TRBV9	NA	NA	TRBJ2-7	TGTGCCAGCAGCGTAGGAGCGTCCTACGAGCAGTACTTC	CASSVGASYEQYF
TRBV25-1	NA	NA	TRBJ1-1	TGTGCCAGCAGTGAATATGACGGGAACACTGAAGCTTTCTTT	CASSEYDGNTEAFF
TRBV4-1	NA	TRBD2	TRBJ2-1	TGCGCCAGCAGCCAAGGCTGGGGCACTAGCGACTACAATGAGCAGTTCTTC	CASSQGWGTSDYNEQFF
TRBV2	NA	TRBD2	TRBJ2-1	TGTGCCAGCAGTCATACTAGCGGCCCTTACAATGAGCAGTTCTTC	CASSHTSGPYNEQFF
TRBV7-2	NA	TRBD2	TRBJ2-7	TGTGCCAGCAGCCCCGGGGGGGGGAAAACCTACGAGCAGTACTTC	CASSPGGGKTYEQYF
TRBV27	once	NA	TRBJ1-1	TGTGCCAGCAGTGGTGCAGATAACACTGAAGCTTTCTTT	CASSGADNTEAFF
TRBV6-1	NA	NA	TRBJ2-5	TGTGCCAGCAGTGAAGTAGGAGGGGGCGCAGGTGAGACCCAGTACTTC	CASSEVGGGAGETQYF
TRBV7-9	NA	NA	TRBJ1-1	TGTGCCAGCAGCTTAGCGACAGGCTACACTGAAGCTTTCTTT	CASSLATGYTEAFF
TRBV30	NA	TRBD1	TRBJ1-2	TGTGCCTGGAGGAGTGACGGGGACAGACCGTATGGCTACACCTTC	CAWRSDGDRPYGYTF
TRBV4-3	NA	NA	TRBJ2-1	TGCGCCAGCAGCCAAGAAAAAGGTGAGCAGTTCTTC	CASSQEKGEQFF
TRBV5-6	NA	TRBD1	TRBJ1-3	TGTGCCAGCAGCGCGGCGACAGGGGGAACGGGAAACACCATATATTTT	CASSAATGGTGNTIYF
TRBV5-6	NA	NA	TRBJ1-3	TGTGCCAGCAGCCAGGGGTACGGGGGCGAGGGAAACACCATATATTTT	CASSQGYGGEGNTIYF
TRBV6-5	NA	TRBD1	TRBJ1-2	TGTGCCAGCAGTTCGGCGGACAGGGCCTATGGCTACACCTTC	CASSSADRAYGYTF
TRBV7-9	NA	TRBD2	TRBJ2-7	TGTGCCAGCAGCTTAGAAGTTAGCGGGTTCTACGAGCAGTACTTC	CASSLEVSGFYEQYF
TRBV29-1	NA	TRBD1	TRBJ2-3	TGCAGCGTTGAAGATTGGCAGGGGGCGGATACGCAGTATTTT	CSVEDWQGADTQYF
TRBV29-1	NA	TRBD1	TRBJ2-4	TGCAGCGTTGAAGGCGGGACAGGGGCCGCCAAGACCGGCCTAGCCAAAAACATTCAGTACTTC	CSVEGGTGAAKTGLAKNIQYF
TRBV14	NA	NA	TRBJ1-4	TGTGCCAGCAGCCAAGATAGGGGGATTAATGAAAAACTGTTTTTT	CASSQDRGINEKLFF
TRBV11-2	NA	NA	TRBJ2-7	TGTGCCAGCAGCTTAGTAACGGTCCTAGCGTCTGAGCAGTACTTC	CASSLVTVLASEQYF
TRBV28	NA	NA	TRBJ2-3	TGTGCCAGCACCTTAACCTCCATAGACCTAAGCACAGATACGCAGTATTTT	CASTLTSIDLSTDTQYF
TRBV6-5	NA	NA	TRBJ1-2	TGTGCCAGCAGTTATTCCGAAGGGTCAAGATATGGCTACACCTTC	CASSYSEGSRYGYTF
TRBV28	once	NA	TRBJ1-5	TGTGCCAGCACGGCCGGGACCGTCAATCCCTATAGCAATCAGCCCCAGCATTTT	CASTAGTVNPYSNQPQHF
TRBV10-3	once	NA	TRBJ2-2	TGTGCCATCAGTGACCCGGGACCCCGACCCGGGGAGCTGTTTTTT	CAISDPGPRPGELFF
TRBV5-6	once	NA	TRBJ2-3	TGTGCCAGCAGCTTTTTAATCACAGATACGCAGTATTTT	CASSFLITDTQYF
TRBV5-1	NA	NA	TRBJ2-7	TGCGCCAGCAGCTTGGGAGGCAGCGAGCAGTACTTC	CASSLGGSEQYF
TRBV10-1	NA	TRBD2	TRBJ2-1	TGCGCCAGCAGCCCGACTAGCGGGGGGGCAGGTGAGCAGTTCTTC	CASSPTSGGAGEQFF
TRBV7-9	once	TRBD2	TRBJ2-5	TGTGCCGGTTCCTCTAGCGGGTTGTTCAAAGAGACCCAGTACTTC	CAGSSSGLFKETQYF
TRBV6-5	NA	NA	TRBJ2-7	TGTGCCAGCAGTTACTCACGGGGTCGAGTCTACGAGCAGTACTTC	CASSYSRGRVYEQYF